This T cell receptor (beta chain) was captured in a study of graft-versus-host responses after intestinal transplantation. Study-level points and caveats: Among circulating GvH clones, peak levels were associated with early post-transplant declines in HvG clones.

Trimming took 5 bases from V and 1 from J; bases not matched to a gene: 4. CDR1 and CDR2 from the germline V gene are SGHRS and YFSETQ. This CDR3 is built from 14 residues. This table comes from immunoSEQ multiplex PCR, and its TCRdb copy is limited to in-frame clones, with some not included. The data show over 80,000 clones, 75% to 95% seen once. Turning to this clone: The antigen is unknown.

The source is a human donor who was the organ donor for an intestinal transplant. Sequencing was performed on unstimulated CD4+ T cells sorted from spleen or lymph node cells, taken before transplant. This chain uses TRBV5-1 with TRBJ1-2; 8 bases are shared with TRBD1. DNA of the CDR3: TGCGCCAGCAGTCGAGACAGGGGTAACTATGGCTACACCTTC. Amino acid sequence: CASSRDRGNYGYTF.